This T cell receptor (beta chain) was sequenced in a study of blood T cell repertoires in COVID-19 (dated by TCRdb to about 2020). In the study overall: Samples from collaborators originated in the United States, Italy and Spain and spanned both the acute and convalescent phases of COVID-19. The repertoires were released in a freely available public database intended as a resource for research on the immune response to SARS-CoV-2. Where available, HLA class I and class II types were taken from metadata supplied by the sample provider and were not determined by assay-based typing. Subjects who had been exposed to COVID-19, were actively infected with it, or had recovered from it provided the deeply sampled blood TCRbeta repertoires that made up the dataset. Samples were obtained from the ongoing ImmuneRACE study (first 160 participants) and from 1,200 or so subjects provided by 6 global collaborators. The prospective study material was composed of cDNA or gDNA derived from T cells, B-cell-depleted T cells, or PBMCs. The sample metadata nearly always contained a de-identified subject ID, COVID-19 status, age in years and sex.

Each collaborating institution followed its own protocols to collect whole blood in K2EDTA tubes. For TCRbeta analysis, collaborators shipped samples in one of three forms: frozen whole blood, isolated PBMCs, or DNA extracted from either of those sample types. Concerning this clone itself: This clone's antigen is unknown. No base qualities exist here, and no much larger clone lies one base off it.

The research as a whole found: How much clinical and demographic metadata was included differed by source and by participant, and the metadata was provided uncurated.

TCRbeta CDR3 regions were amplified from genomic DNA using the immunoSEQ Assay, a bias-controlled multiplex PCR. In the paper's pipeline: The number of nucleated cells in each sample was estimated from the amplification of reference gene primers within the assay. Sequence reads were collapsed and filtered to measure the absolute abundance of every unique TCRbeta CDR3 rearrangement. For each sample, productive Simpson clonality was calculated by taking the square root of Simpson's diversity index across productive rearrangements. TCRdb stores this immuneACCESS table with in-frame sequences only. Part of the clones is absent; in the studies checked, under half of the shortfall reflects unresolved V genes, and no reason is known for the rest. V and J calls and clone size are copied from that table; D and trimming were computed from the DNA. This sample has roughly 250,000 clones in its table, and roughly 80% of those were observed once. The ten largest clones capture roughly 4% of the sample.

Its CDR3 holds 14 amino acids, cysteine through phenylalanine. The entry retains the CDR3 DNA only, 42 bases that are in frame from base 1. Cut back by 5 bases and 5 bases, the V and J ends lie 13 bases apart. CDR1 and CDR2 are drawn from the germline V gene: SGHTA, FQGNSA. This clonotype was obtained from a woman in her thirties or forties with active or convalescent COVID-19. The rearranged chain carries TRBV7-2 and TRBJ1-3; a tentative D call is TRBD1 (5 bases match). The sample comprised peripheral blood. The base sequence is TGTGCCAGCAGCCTCGGAGGGGCGAGAAACACCATATATTTT. It translates as CASSLGGARNTIYF.